Detailed here is one TCR beta chain. Its antigen remains undetermined. No much larger clone is present one base from it, and per-base qualities are unavailable. The library relied on the immunoSEQ multiplex PCR assay. TCRdb's version of the immuneACCESS table is confined to in-frame rearrangements and falls short of the full clone set. An unresolved V gene accounts for under half of the shortfall where checked; the remainder is of unknown origin. The table for this sample lists tens of thousands of clones; roughly nine tenths of them were counted only once. The ten largest clones capture around 3% of the sample. The sample originates from a study of T cell changes during pregnancy in multiple sclerosis (dated by TCRdb to the late 2010s). Some background on the complete study: Changes in the T cell repertoire over the course of pregnancy were examined in this study in women with multiple sclerosis.

The CDR3 starts with the cysteine, ends with the phenylalanine, and has 13 residues. Only the CDR3 DNA stays, 39 bases, in frame from base 1. CDR1 and CDR2 are read off the germline V gene as SGHAT and FQNNGV. The junction carries 10 bases between V and J, which are trimmed by 5 bases and 3 bases respectively. The sequencing here drew on peripheral blood, taken before pregnancy. This TCR came from a female donor with multiple sclerosis, enrolled in a pregnancy study. The sequence links TRBV11-2 to TRBJ1-1, with no D gene named confidently. The CDR3 protein is CASSTGIDTEAFF. Read as DNA, the sequence is TGTGCCAGCAGCACCGGGATCGACACTGAAGCTTTCTTT.